Listed here is a single TCR beta chain. This record comes from a study of blood T cell repertoires in COVID-19. Study at large: From the United States, Italy and Spain came samples of acute and convalescent COVID-19. The cDNA or gDNA used as material had been derived from T cells, B-cell-depleted T cells, or PBMCs.

Per the original data handling: Nucleated cell number was recorded as an estimate derived from reference gene primer amplification. Data came from immunoSEQ multiplex PCR; TCRdb stores just in-frame clones and leaves some out. V and J calls plus clone size are reproduced from that table; the DNA served to infer D and trimming. The data contain about 83,000 clones, about nine tenths of them singletons. The CDR3 totals 12 residues. The V and J ends lost 3 bases and 4 bases respectively, with 7 bases between them. Source material: peripheral blood. This clonotype originated in a woman aged 80 or over with active or convalescent COVID-19. V and J are TRBV12-3 or TRBV12-4 and TRBJ2-7; no definite D call. The CDR3 nucleotides are TGTGCCAGCAGTTTGTCCCCTTACGAGCAGTACTTC. Translation: CASSLSPYEQYF.